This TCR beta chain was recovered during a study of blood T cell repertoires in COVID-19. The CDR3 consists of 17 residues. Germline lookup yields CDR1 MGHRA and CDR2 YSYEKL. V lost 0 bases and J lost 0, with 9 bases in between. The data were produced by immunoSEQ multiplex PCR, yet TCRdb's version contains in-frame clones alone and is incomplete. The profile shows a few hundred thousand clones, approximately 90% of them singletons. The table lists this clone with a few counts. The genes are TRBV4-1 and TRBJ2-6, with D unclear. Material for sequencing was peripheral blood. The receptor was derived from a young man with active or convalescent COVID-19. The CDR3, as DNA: TGCGCCAGCAGCCAAGATGGGCAGCTCTCTGGGGCCAACGTCCTGACTTTC. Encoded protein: CASSQDGQLSGANVLTF.